The sequence of this TCR beta chain was determined in a study of cytomegalovirus exposure and HLA in healthy donors. The study's findings and limits: The productive fraction for most TCR beta V segments was about 87% or about 30% in an earlier analysis.

It was with 60 Vbeta and 13 Jbeta primers that the PCR ran. The data were produced by immunoSEQ multiplex PCR, yet TCRdb's version contains in-frame clones alone and is incomplete. The sample comprises tens of thousands of clones, approximately 71% of which are singletons, and roughly 3.6% rests with the top ten. Looked up from germline, CDR1 is WNHNN and CDR2 is SYGVQD (reference sequence). J lost 8 bases, V lost 0 bases, and 5 bases had no gene match. The CDR3 consists of 15 residues. This clone was seen just once. The target antigen is unknown. Sequencing was carried out using PBMCs. This receptor was taken from a man aged 25 to 40 in good health and CMV-seronegative. The V and J genes are TRBV10-1 and TRBJ2-1; 9 positions agree with TRBD2. CDR3 in amino acids: CASSESSSGVDEQFF. The CDR3 DNA sequence: TGCGCCAGCAGTGAGTCTTCTAGCGGGGTGGATGAGCAGTTCTTC.